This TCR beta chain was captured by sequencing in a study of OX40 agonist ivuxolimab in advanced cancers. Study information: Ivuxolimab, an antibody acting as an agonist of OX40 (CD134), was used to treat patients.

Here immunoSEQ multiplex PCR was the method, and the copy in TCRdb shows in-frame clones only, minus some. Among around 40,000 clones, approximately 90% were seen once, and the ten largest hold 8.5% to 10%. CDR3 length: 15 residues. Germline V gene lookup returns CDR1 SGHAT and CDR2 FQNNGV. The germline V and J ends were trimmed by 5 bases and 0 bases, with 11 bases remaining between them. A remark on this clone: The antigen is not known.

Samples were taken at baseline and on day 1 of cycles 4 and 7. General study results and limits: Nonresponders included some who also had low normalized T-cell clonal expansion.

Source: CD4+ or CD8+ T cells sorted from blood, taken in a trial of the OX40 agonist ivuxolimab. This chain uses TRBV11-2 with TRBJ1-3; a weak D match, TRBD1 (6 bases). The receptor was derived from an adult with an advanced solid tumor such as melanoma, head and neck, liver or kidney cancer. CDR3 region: CASSIGDNSGNTIYF. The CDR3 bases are TGTGCCAGCAGCATAGGGGACAACTCTGGAAACACCATATATTTT.